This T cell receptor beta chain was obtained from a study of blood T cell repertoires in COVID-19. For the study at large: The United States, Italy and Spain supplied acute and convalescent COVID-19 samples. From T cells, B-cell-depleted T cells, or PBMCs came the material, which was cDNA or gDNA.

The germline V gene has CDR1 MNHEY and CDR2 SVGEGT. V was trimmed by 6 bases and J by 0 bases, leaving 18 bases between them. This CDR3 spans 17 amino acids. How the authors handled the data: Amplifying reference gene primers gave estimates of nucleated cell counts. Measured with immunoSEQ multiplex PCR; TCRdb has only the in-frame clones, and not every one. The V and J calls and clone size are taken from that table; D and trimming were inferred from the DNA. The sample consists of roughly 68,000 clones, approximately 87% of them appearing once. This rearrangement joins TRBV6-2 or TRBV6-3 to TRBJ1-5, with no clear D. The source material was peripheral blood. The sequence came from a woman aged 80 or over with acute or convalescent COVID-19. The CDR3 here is CASSPVGPGDSNQPQHF. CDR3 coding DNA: TGTGCCAGCAGCCCTGTTGGGCCAGGTGATAGCAATCAGCCCCAGCATTTT.